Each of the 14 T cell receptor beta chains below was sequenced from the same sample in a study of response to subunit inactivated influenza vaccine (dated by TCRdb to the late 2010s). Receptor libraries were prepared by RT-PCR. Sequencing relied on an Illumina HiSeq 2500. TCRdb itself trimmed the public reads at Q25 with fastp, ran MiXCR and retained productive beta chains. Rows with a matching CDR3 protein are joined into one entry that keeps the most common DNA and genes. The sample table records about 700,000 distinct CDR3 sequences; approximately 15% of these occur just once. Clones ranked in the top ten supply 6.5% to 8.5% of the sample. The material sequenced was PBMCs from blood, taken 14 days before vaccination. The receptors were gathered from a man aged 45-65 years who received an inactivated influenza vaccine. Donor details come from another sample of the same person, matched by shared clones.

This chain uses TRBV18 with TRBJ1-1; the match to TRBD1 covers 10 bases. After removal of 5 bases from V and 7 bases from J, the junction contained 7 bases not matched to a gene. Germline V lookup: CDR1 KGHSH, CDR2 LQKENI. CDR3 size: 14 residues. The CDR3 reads CASSSSGQGSEAFF. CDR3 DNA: TGTGCCAGCTCATCCTCGGGACAGGGGAGTGAAGCTTTCTTT.

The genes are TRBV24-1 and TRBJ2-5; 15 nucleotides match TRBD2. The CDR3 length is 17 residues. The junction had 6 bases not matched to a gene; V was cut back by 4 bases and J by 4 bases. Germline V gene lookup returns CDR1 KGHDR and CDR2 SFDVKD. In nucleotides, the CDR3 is TGTGCCACCAGTGACGCTGGACTAGCGGGAGGGCGAGAGACCCAGTACTTC. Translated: CATSDAGLAGGRETQYF.

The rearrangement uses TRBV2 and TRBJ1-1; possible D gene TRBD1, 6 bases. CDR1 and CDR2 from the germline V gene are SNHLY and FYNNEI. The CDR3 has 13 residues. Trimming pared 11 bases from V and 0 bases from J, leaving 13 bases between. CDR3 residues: CAGKGDMNTEAFF. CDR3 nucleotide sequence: TGTGCCGGCAAGGGGGATATGAACACTGAAGCTTTCTTT.

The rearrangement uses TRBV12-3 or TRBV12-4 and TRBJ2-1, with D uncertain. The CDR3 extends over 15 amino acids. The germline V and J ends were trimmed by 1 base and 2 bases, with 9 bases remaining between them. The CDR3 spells CASSLEQNPYNEQFF. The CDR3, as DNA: TGTGCCAGCAGTTTAGAACAGAATCCCTACAATGAGCAGTTCTTC.

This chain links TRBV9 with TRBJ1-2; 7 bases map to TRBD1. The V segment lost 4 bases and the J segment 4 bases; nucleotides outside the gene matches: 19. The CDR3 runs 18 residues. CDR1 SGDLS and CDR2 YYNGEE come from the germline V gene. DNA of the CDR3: TGTGCCAGCAGCCAATTAGACAGGGCCTCTCTTCCCGGCTATGGCTACACCTTC. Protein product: CASSQLDRASLPGYGYTF.

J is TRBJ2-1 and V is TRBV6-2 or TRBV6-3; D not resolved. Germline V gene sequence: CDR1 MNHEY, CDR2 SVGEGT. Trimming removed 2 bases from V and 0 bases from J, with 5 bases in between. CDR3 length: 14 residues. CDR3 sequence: CASSYPGSYNEQFF. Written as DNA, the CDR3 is TGTGCCAGCAGTTACCCAGGCTCCTACAATGAGCAGTTCTTC.

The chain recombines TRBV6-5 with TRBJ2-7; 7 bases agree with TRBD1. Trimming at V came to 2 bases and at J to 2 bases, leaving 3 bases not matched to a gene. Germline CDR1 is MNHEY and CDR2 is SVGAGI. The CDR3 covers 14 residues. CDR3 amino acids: CASSYTGDTYEQYF. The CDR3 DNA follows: TGTGCCAGCAGTTACACAGGGGATACCTACGAGCAGTACTTC.

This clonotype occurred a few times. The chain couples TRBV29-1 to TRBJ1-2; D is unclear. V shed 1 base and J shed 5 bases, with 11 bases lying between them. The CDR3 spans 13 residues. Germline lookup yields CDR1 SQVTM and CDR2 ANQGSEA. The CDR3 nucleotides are TGCAGCGTTGAAGGGGGTGGGATTTATGGCTACACCTTC. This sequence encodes CSVEGGGIYGYTF.

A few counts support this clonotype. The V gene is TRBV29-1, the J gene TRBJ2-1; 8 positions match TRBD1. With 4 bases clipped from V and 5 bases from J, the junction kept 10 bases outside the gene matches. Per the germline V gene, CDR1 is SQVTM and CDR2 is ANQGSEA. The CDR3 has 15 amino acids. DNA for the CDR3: TGCAGCGTTGCGGCGGACAGGGTGAGGCACAATGAGCAGTTCTTC. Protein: CSVAADRVRHNEQFF.

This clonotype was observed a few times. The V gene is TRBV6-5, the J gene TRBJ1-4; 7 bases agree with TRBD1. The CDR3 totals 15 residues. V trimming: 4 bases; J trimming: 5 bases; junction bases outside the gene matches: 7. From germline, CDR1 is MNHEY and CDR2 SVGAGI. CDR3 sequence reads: CASSLNRGANEKLFF. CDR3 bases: TGTGCCAGCAGTTTGAACAGGGGCGCCAATGAAAAACTGTTTTTT.

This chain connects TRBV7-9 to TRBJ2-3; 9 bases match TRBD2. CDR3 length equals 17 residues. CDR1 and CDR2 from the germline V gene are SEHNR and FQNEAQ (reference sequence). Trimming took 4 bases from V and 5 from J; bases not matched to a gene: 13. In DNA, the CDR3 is TGTGCCAGCAGCTGGGGGCGTAGCGGGAGTGGTGTAGATACGCAGTATTTT. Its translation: CASSWGRSGSGVDTQYF.

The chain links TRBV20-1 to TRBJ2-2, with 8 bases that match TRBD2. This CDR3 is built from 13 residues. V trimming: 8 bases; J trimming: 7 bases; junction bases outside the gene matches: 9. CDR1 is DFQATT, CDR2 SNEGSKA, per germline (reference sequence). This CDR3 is CSLGGGIGGELFF. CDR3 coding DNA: TGCAGTCTCGGGGGGGGTATCGGCGGGGAGCTGTTTTTT.

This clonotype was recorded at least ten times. CDR3 sequence (DNA): TGCGCCAGCAGCTTGGGGCAGAGCTACAATGAGCAGTTCTTC. Its translation: CASSLGQSYNEQFF. This chain connects TRBV5-1 to TRBJ2-1, with D unclear. The V gene lost 0 bases and the J gene lost 3 bases, with 7 bases spanning the gap. Germline assignment: CDR1 SGHRS and CDR2 YFSETQ. The CDR3 extends over 14 amino acids.

As DNA, the CDR3 is TGTGCCATCAGTGAAGGAGGGCTGGCGGGAGCCTACAATGAGCAGTTCTTC. Its protein is CAISEGGLAGAYNEQFF. This chain joins TRBV10-3 and TRBJ2-1; 7 nucleotides align to TRBD2. V dropped 3 bases and J dropped 2; count of bases not matched to a gene: 10. The germline CDR1 and CDR2 sequences are ENHRY and SYGVKD. This CDR3 has 17 residues.